Below are 17 T cell receptor beta chains sequenced from a single sample in a study of shared clonotypes between healthy human individuals. Profiled with immunoSEQ multiplex PCR; TCRdb holds only in-frame clones, not every one. This table has more than 2,000,000 clones, approximately 94% appearing once. Specimen: naive CD4+ T cells sorted from blood. The sample's subset: CD45RA+ positively selected. The receptors originated from a man between 18 and 29 years old in good health.

The table lists this clone with a count of one. V is TRBV30 and J is TRBJ2-3; no clear D. CDR1 and CDR2 (germline): GTSNPN, SVGIG (reference sequence). Trimming removed 4 bases at V and 2 bases at J, with 10 bases between. This CDR3 spans 13 amino acids. The CDR3 protein is CAWTLGHTDTQYF. The CDR3 DNA reads TGTGCCTGGACTCTTGGTCACACAGATACGCAGTATTTT.

The J gene is TRBJ2-7, the V gene TRBV19, with 7 bases fitting TRBD1. V lost 3 bases, J lost 4 bases, and 9 bases stayed unmatched. Germline V gene data show CDR1 as LNHDA and CDR2 as SQIVND (reference sequence). The CDR3 is 15 residues long. The CDR3 spells CASSISGTEVYEQYF. The CDR3 coding sequence is TGTGCCAGTAGTATTTCCGGGACAGAGGTGTACGAGCAGTACTTC.

The V call is TRBV14, the J call TRBJ2-7; D is undetermined. The germline V and J ends were trimmed by 0 bases and 6 bases, with 9 bases remaining between them. CDR1 is SGHDN and CDR2 is FVKESK in the germline V gene. The CDR3 is 13 amino acids. CDR3 in amino acids: CASSQDRASEQYF. The CDR3 nucleotides read TGTGCCAGCAGCCAAGACCGGGCTAGCGAGCAGTACTTC.

The rearrangement uses TRBV6-1 and TRBJ2-2; the D is unclear. The CDR3 totals 15 residues. Germline V gene data show CDR1 as MNHNS and CDR2 as SASEGT. Trimming shortened V by 3 bases and J by 0 bases, and 8 bases separated the two germline ends. This chain's CDR3 is CASSDHSSNTGELFF. CDR3 nucleotide sequence: TGTGCCAGCAGTGATCACAGCTCGAACACCGGGGAGCTGTTTTTT.

This clone has only a few counts. V gene TRBV2 combines with J gene TRBJ1-3, with D hard to call. The ends were cut back, 1 base at V and 2 bases at J, with 6 bases in the middle. CDR1 is SNHLY and CDR2 is FYNNEI in the germline V gene. The CDR3 has 14 residues. The CDR3 bases are TGTGCCAGCAGTGAAGTATCCCCTGGAAACACCATATATTTT. The encoded protein is CASSEVSPGNTIYF.

The CDR3 is CASSLTLGGREQFF. As DNA, the CDR3 is TGTGCCAGCAGTTTAACTTTGGGCGGGCGGGAGCAGTTCTTC. The chain recombines TRBV27 with TRBJ2-1; D perhaps matches TRBD2 (5 bases). With 2 bases removed from V and 10 bases from J, the gap between germline ends came to 15 bases. This CDR3 is built from 14 residues. Looked up from germline, CDR1 is MNHEY and CDR2 is SMNVEV (reference sequence).

The genes are TRBV11-2 and TRBJ2-3, with 7 bases matching TRBD1. Per the germline V gene, CDR1 is SGHAT and CDR2 is FQNNGV. Losses at the gene ends were 5 bases for V and 1 base for J; bases not matched to a gene: 6. The CDR3 loop spans 15 amino acids. The CDR3 DNA reads as TGTGCCAGCAGCATTTCTGGACAGGGCACAGATACGCAGTATTTT. It codes for CASSISGQGTDTQYF. Complete variable domain (other parts from reference TRBV11-2 and TRBJ2-3): EAGVAQSPRYKIIEKRQSVAFWCNPISGHATLYWYQQILGQGPKLLIQFQNNGVVDDSQLPKDRFSAERLKGVDSTLKIQPAKLEDSAVYLCASSISGQGTDTQYFGPGTRLTVL.

This clone was seen only once. CDR3 sequence reads: CASSLGQAQYF. The CDR3 DNA is TGTGCCAGCAGCCTCGGTCAGGCCCAGTACTTC. The chain recombines TRBV11-2 with TRBJ2-5; D remains ambiguous. This CDR3 is built from 11 residues. CDR1 is SGHAT and CDR2 is FQNNGV in the germline V gene. Trimming took off 5 bases at V and 9 bases at J, with 10 bases between the two ends.

The chain is built from TRBV28 and TRBJ2-7; 7 bases agree with TRBD1. In germline, CDR1 is MDHEN, CDR2 SYDVKM. V shed 3 bases, J shed 0 bases, and the junction held 11 bases outside the gene matches. This CDR3 has 17 residues. The chain's CDR3 is CASSLAIRDRLSYEQYF. Here the CDR3 DNA reads TGTGCCAGCAGTTTGGCGATCCGGGACAGACTCTCCTACGAGCAGTACTTC.

This clone was picked up one time. This chain uses TRBV27 with TRBJ1-6; D not certain. This CDR3 has 15 residues. V lost 1 base to trimming and J lost 7 bases, with 11 bases between them. CDR1 is MNHEY, CDR2 SMNVEV, per germline (reference sequence). The CDR3 nucleotides are TGTGCCAGCAGTTTATTCACCATCCAAAATTCACCCCTCCACTTT. As protein: CASSLFTIQNSPLHF.

The V gene is TRBV13, the J gene TRBJ2-3, with D unresolved. The V end lost 5 bases, the J end lost 4 bases, and 13 bases lay between the germline ends. The CDR3 is 14 residues long. Germline CDR1 PRHDT, CDR2 FYEKMQ (reference sequence). The CDR3, as DNA: TGTGCCAGCAGCCTTCTGGCTGACTCAGATACGCAGTATTTT. Translating it yields CASSLLADSDTQYF. The whole variable domain, filled in from reference TRBV13 and TRBJ2-3, reads AAGVIQSPRHLIKEKRETATLKCYPIPRHDTVYWYQQGPGQDPQFLISFYEKMQSDKGSIPDRFSAQQFSDYHSELNMSSLELGDSALYFCASSLLADSDTQYFGPGTRLTVL.

In regard to this clone: The same CDR3 is also encoded by other DNA sequences in this sample. The chain is built from TRBV5-1 and TRBJ1-4; 10 bases align to TRBD1. J gave up 6 bases and V 4 bases, and 3 bases lay outside the gene matches. CDR1 is SGHRS, CDR2 YFSETQ, per germline. This CDR3 has 14 amino acids. In nucleotides, the CDR3 is TGCGCCAGCAGCCGTGGGACAGGGGATGAAAAACTGTTTTTT. It translates to CASSRGTGDEKLFF. Together with reference TRBV5-1 and TRBJ1-4, the CDR3 gives the full variable domain: KAGVTQTPRYLIKTRGQQVTLSCSPISGHRSVSWYQQTPGQGLQFLFEYFSETQRNKGNFPGRFSGRQFSNSRSEMNVSTLELGDSALYLCASSRGTGDEKLFFGSGTQLSVL.

A single count supports this clone. The chain carries TRBV5-1 and TRBJ1-5; 8 nucleotides match TRBD1. J lost 7 bases, V lost 3 bases, and 15 bases had no gene match. The CDR3 is made up of 17 amino acids. The germline CDR1 and CDR2 sequences are SGHRS and YFSETQ. The CDR3, as DNA: TGCGCCAGCAGCTCGGCCCCCAGCTTGACAGGGGAACAGCCCCAGCATTTT. It codes for CASSSAPSLTGEQPQHF.

The V and J genes are TRBV5-4 and TRBJ2-2; 7 bases are a match to TRBD1. Germline V gene data show CDR1 as SGHNT and CDR2 as YYREEE (reference sequence). The CDR3 contains 15 residues. Trimming cost V 4 bases and J 5 bases; bases outside gene matches: 8. CDR3 DNA sequence: TGTGCCAGCAGCCCGGGGACAGAAAATACCGGGGAGCTGTTTTTT. Its translation: CASSPGTENTGELFF. Complete variable domain (other parts from reference TRBV5-4 and TRBJ2-2): ETGVTQSPTHLIKTRGQQVTLRCSSQSGHNTVSWYQQALGQGPQFIFQYYREEENGRGNFPPRFSGLQFPNYSSELNVNALELDDSALYLCASSPGTENTGELFFGEGSRLTVL.

The chain uses TRBV4-1 and TRBJ2-7, with TRBD2 matching 8 bases. This CDR3 has 16 amino acids. The J segment lost 3 bases and the V segment lost 4 bases, leaving 11 bases of the junction unmatched. Germline CDR1 and CDR2: MGHRA and YSYEKL. Here the CDR3 reads CASSRQTSGLIYEQYF. The CDR3 DNA reads as TGCGCCAGCAGCCGCCAAACTAGCGGCCTAATCTACGAGCAGTACTTC.

CDR3 bases: TGTGCCAGCAGTTTCCGGGACAGGGGGACCTACGAGCAGTACTTC. Translation gives CASSFRDRGTYEQYF. The J gene is TRBJ2-7, the V gene TRBV6-5; TRBD1 agrees at 11 bases. The CDR3 loop spans 15 amino acids. The germline V gene encodes CDR1 MNHEY and CDR2 SVGAGI. J gave up 2 bases and V 4 bases, and 4 bases lay outside the gene matches.

For this clone: The same CDR3 is also encoded by other DNA sequences in this sample. The rearrangement uses TRBV4-3 and TRBJ2-2; D is possibly TRBD1 (6 bases). The CDR3 has 15 residues. The V gene's germline CDR1 is LGHNA and CDR2 YSLEER. Trimming stripped 3 bases from V and 1 base from J, with 9 bases between. The CDR3 coding sequence is TGCGCCAGCAGCCAGGAGGACAGGAACACCGGGGAGCTGTTTTTT. It codes for CASSQEDRNTGELFF.